The 5 T cell receptor beta chains below were found in one sample sequenced in a study of T-cell reconstitution after alpha-beta-depleted transplantation in children. Unique molecular identifiers were used to barcode this TCRbeta library. From the PCR reads, TCRdb called clonotypes with MiXCR, one entry per CDR3 protein. The sample consists of over 450,000 distinct CDR3 sequences, about 11% of them appearing once. Specimen: PBMCs, collected before TCRalphabeta/CD19-depleted stem cell transplant. These TCRs come from a child aged 2 to 10 with inherited bone marrow failure, due to receive a stem cell transplant.

This chain joins TRBV29-1 and TRBJ2-7; 8 bases agree with TRBD1. J lost 4 bases, V lost 7 bases, and 6 bases had no gene match. CDR1 and CDR2 (germline): SQVTM, ANQGSEA. This CDR3 spans 12 amino acids. This chain's CDR3 is CSARTGIYEQYF. CDR3 sequence (DNA): TGCAGCGCCCGGACAGGGATTTACGAGCAGTACTTC.

The chain recombines TRBV2 with TRBJ2-5, with TRBD2 matching over 8 bases. Germline lookup yields CDR1 SNHLY and CDR2 FYNNEI. V shed 3 bases and J 3 bases; nucleotides not matched to a gene: 9. CDR3 length: 16 residues. The chain's CDR3 is CASSDEASGQKETQYF. DNA for the CDR3: TGTGCCAGCAGTGATGAAGCTAGCGGGCAGAAAGAGACCCAGTACTTC.

This clonotype was found many times. V is TRBV28 and J is TRBJ2-3, with a possible D match to TRBD2 (6 bases). Deletions cut 4 bases from V and 4 bases from J, with 15 bases between. The CDR3 loop spans 15 amino acids. Germline CDR1 MDHEN, CDR2 SYDVKM. The CDR3 loop is CASSSAGGTPDTQYF. CDR3 nucleotides: TGTGCCAGCAGTTCGGCGGGCGGGACCCCAGATACGCAGTATTTT.

The chain couples TRBV5-4 to TRBJ2-3; no clear D. CDR1 SGHNT and CDR2 YYREEE come from the germline V gene (reference sequence). V lost 4 bases and J 2 bases, leaving 11 bases between the germline ends. The CDR3 is 14 amino acids. In DNA form, the CDR3 reads TGTGCCAGCAGCCCGAAGACGGACACAGATACGCAGTATTTT. It encodes CASSPKTDTDTQYF.

This clonotype was seen at least ten times. The CDR3 coding sequence is TGTGCCAGCAGCTTCAATGCTAGGGAAGAGACCCAGTACTTC. It codes for CASSFNAREETQYF. The chain links TRBV7-8 to TRBJ2-5; no reliable D call. This CDR3 contains 14 residues. Trimming pared 3 bases from V and 3 bases from J, leaving 11 bases between. Germline CDR1 and CDR2: SGHVS and FQNEAQ. The full variable domain, in which reference TRBV7-8 and TRBJ2-5 provide the parts outside the CDR3, is GAGVSQSPRYKVAKRGQDVALRCDPISGHVSLFWYQQALGQGPEFLTYFQNEAQLDKSGLPSDRFFAERPEGSVSTLKIQRTQQEDSAVYLCASSFNAREETQYFGPGTRLLVL.